These 18 T cell receptor beta chains were sequenced from one sample in a study of blood T cell repertoires in COVID-19. Data came from immunoSEQ multiplex PCR; TCRdb stores just in-frame clones and leaves some out. The data contain 95,000 to 110,000 clones, roughly 80% of them singletons. The sample taken for sequencing was peripheral blood. Receptors originate from an elderly woman with active or convalescent COVID-19.

The J gene is TRBJ2-1, the V gene TRBV27, with TRBD2 identical over 10 bases. V dropped 6 bases and J dropped 4; count of bases not matched to a gene: 6. This CDR3 is built from 15 residues. Germline CDR1 and CDR2: MNHEY and SMNVEV (reference sequence). CDR3 protein: CASRTQRGGYNEQFF. The CDR3 DNA is TGTGCCAGCAGGACCCAGCGGGGGGGGTACAATGAGCAGTTCTTC.

CDR3 amino acids: CASSPNSSPLHF. DNA for the CDR3: TGCGCCAGCAGCCCTAATTCTTCACCCCTCCACTTT. The chain joins TRBV5-1 to TRBJ1-6; no definite D call. The CDR3 extends over 12 amino acids. V dropped 4 bases and J dropped 9 bases, with 8 bases sitting between them. Germline CDR1 SGHRS, CDR2 YFSETQ.

This chain links TRBV6-5 with TRBJ1-2, with D unclear. The V end was cut by 6 bases, the J end by 4 bases, with 9 bases between. Germline CDR1 is MNHEY and CDR2 is SVGAGI. The CDR3 loop spans 12 amino acids. The chain's CDR3 is CASSPRGYGYTF. The DNA of the CDR3 is TGTGCCAGCAGCCCGCGGGGCTATGGCTACACCTTC.

This clone was detected only a few times. The rearrangement uses TRBV7-9 and TRBJ1-6; 7 positions match TRBD1. Trimming cost V 5 bases and J 5 bases; bases outside gene matches: 3. The CDR3 is made up of 14 amino acids. Germline-derived CDR1 and CDR2 are SEHNR and FQNEAQ (reference sequence). The CDR3 loop reads CASSQGQNNSPLHF. The CDR3 DNA reads as TGTGCCAGCAGCCAGGGACAGAATAATTCACCCCTCCACTTT.

The chain is built from TRBV19 and TRBJ2-7; 9 positions match TRBD1. V was pared by 3 bases and J by 5 bases, with 8 bases of the junction left unmatched. Germline values: CDR1 LNHDA, CDR2 SQIVND (reference sequence). This CDR3 is built from 15 residues. The CDR3: CASSMSPGQGHEQYF. The DNA for the CDR3 is TGTGCCAGTAGTATGTCACCGGGACAGGGTCACGAGCAGTACTTC.

In DNA, the CDR3 is TGTGCCAGCAGTGGGCCAGGGGACCGTGGTTCACCCCTCCACTTT. Translating gives CASSGPGDRGSPLHF. The chain joins TRBV2 to TRBJ1-6; D might be TRBD1 (6 bases). The germline CDR1 and CDR2 sequences are SNHLY and FYNNEI. Trimming left V 4 bases short and J 9 bases short, with 16 bases between. The CDR3 totals 15 residues.

The chain couples TRBV5-4 to TRBJ2-7, with D perhaps TRBD2 (7 bases). Trimming took 2 bases from V and 2 from J, leaving 14 bases between them. This CDR3 region has 15 residues. From germline, CDR1 is SGHNT and CDR2 YYREEE (reference sequence). CDR3 sequence reads: CASSFSQGRAYEQYF. CDR3 nucleotides: TGTGCCAGCAGCTTCAGTCAGGGGAGGGCCTACGAGCAGTACTTC.

V gene TRBV29-1 combines with J gene TRBJ1-1, with D possibly being TRBD1 (5 bases). Trimming removed 4 bases at V and 1 base at J, with 10 bases between. The CDR3 loop spans 13 amino acids. The germline CDR1 and CDR2 sequences are SQVTM and ANQGSEA. CDR3 DNA: TGCAGCGTTGCGGGACTGGGGAACACTGAAGCTTTCTTT. Translation gives CSVAGLGNTEAFF.

This chain joins TRBV7-9 and TRBJ1-6, with D unclear. Germline CDR1 and CDR2: SEHNR and FQNEAQ (reference sequence). V was shortened by 2 bases and J by 8 bases, with 10 bases between the two germline ends. CDR3 length: 14 amino acids. CDR3 residues: CASSLRGLDSPLHF. CDR3 coding DNA: TGTGCCAGCAGCTTACGGGGTCTTGATTCACCCCTCCACTTT.

This chain joins TRBV5-4 and TRBJ2-7; D might be TRBD1 (5 bases). The germline V and J ends were trimmed by 5 bases and 0 bases, with 21 bases remaining between them. The CDR3 is 17 amino acids. Looked up from germline, CDR1 is SGHNT and CDR2 is YYREEE (reference sequence). CDR3 protein: CASRSSSGLGGSYEQYF. In DNA form, the CDR3 reads TGTGCCAGCAGATCCAGCTCAGGGTTAGGTGGCTCCTACGAGCAGTACTTC.

On this clone itself: Other DNA sequences of this sample code for an identical CDR3. This chain connects TRBV20-1 to TRBJ1-4; D is possibly TRBD1 (6 bases). The germline CDR1 and CDR2 sequences are DFQATT and SNEGSKA (reference sequence). This CDR3 is built from 11 residues. The V gene lost 5 bases and the J gene lost 8 bases, with 9 bases spanning the gap. DNA of the CDR3: TGCAGTGCTTCTAGGGGGGAAAAACTGTTTTTT. Protein product: CSASRGEKLFF.

This chain links TRBV29-1 with TRBJ1-1; D perhaps matches TRBD1 (6 bases). V dropped 7 bases and J dropped 2 bases, with 17 bases sitting between them. There are 14 residues in the CDR3. Germline values: CDR1 SQVTM, CDR2 ANQGSEA. The CDR3 here is CSGSFGQLNTEAFF. The CDR3 nucleotides are TGCAGCGGAAGCTTCGGACAGCTTAACACTGAAGCTTTCTTT. Full variable domain (missing parts from reference TRBV29-1 and TRBJ1-1): SAVISQKPSRDICQRGTSLTIQCQVDSQVTMMFWYRQQPGQSLTLIATANQGSEATYESGFVIDKFPISRPNLTFSTLTVSNMSPEDSSIYLCSGSFGQLNTEAFFGQGTRLTVV.

V usage is TRBV10-3 and J usage is TRBJ1-4; no definite D call. The germline V gene encodes CDR1 ENHRY and CDR2 SYGVKD. This CDR3 is built from 14 residues. Deletions cut 6 bases from V and 4 bases from J, with 12 bases between. CDR3 residues: CAISDGGFNEKLFF. For the CDR3, the DNA is TGTGCCATCAGCGACGGCGGGTTTAATGAAAAACTGTTTTTT.

The rearrangement uses TRBV28 and TRBJ2-2; TRBD2 agrees at 9 bases. The J segment lost 5 bases and the V segment lost 6 bases, leaving 7 bases of the junction unmatched. CDR1 MDHEN and CDR2 SYDVKM come from the germline V gene. CDR3 length: 15 amino acids. The CDR3 region is CASRPGLAPTGELFF. The CDR3 region has the DNA TGTGCCAGCAGACCCGGACTAGCGCCGACCGGGGAGCTGTTTTTT.

This sequence joins TRBV6-5 and TRBJ1-6; possible D gene TRBD1, 5 bases. The CDR3 is made up of 15 amino acids. CDR1 is MNHEY and CDR2 is SVGAGI in the germline V gene. The V and J ends lost 0 bases and 9 bases respectively, with 12 bases between them. CDR3: CASSYSSGMGSPLHF. CDR3 coding DNA: TGTGCCAGCAGTTACTCGTCAGGGATGGGTTCACCCCTCCACTTT.

This sequence joins TRBV30 and TRBJ1-6; the match to TRBD1 covers 8 bases. Germline CDR1 GTSNPN, CDR2 SVGIG (reference sequence). The ends lost 1 base at V and 1 base at J; junction bases unmatched: 0. The CDR3 runs 15 residues. The CDR3 DNA is TGTGCCTGGAGTGGGGACAGGTCCTATAATTCACCCCTCCACTTT. Translation gives CAWSGDRSYNSPLHF.

V and J are TRBV6-5 and TRBJ2-7, with D perhaps matching TRBD1 (6 bases). The CDR3 is 16 amino acids. The germline V gene encodes CDR1 MNHEY and CDR2 SVGAGI. Between the trimmed V and J ends, which lost 0 bases and 6 bases, there was a span of 18 bases. The CDR3 nucleotides are TGTGCCAGCAGTTACTCGAGGCAGGGGAATCCGGGCGAGCAGTACTTC. Protein product: CASSYSRQGNPGEQYF.

V and J are TRBV7-3 and TRBJ2-1, with D maybe TRBD1 (6 bases). The CDR3 loop spans 15 amino acids. CDR1 is SGHTA, CDR2 FQGTGA, per germline. Trimming removed 4 bases at V and 7 bases at J, with 17 bases between. CDR3 region: CASSSDRNPQNEQFF. The DNA of the CDR3 is TGTGCCAGCAGCTCGGACAGAAACCCTCAAAATGAGCAGTTCTTC.